One and the same sample provided the 22 T cell receptor beta chains below, sequenced in a study of blood T cell repertoires in COVID-19. The data were produced by immunoSEQ multiplex PCR, yet TCRdb's version contains in-frame clones alone and is incomplete. The sample gives just over 300,000 clones, roughly 87% of which show up once; about 8.9% is in the top ten. Source material: PBMCs or T cells enriched from blood (not recorded which). The source of these receptors is a woman between 18 and 29 years old who had recovered from COVID-19.

The J gene is TRBJ2-1, the V gene TRBV7-6; TRBD2 matches at 10 bases. The germline CDR1 and CDR2 sequences are SGHVS and FNYEAQ. The CDR3 is 15 amino acids. V dropped 1 base and J dropped 6; count of bases not matched to a gene: 3. The CDR3 nucleotides read TGTGCCAGCAGCTTAGTCCCTAGCGGGGGCAATGAGCAGTTCTTC. Translated, it gives CASSLVPSGGNEQFF. The whole variable domain, filled in from reference TRBV7-6 and TRBJ2-1, reads GAGVSQSPRYKVTKRGQDVALRCDPISGHVSLYWYRQALGQGPEFLTYFNYEAQQDKSGLPNDRFSAERPEGSISTLTIQRTEQRDSAMYRCASSLVPSGGNEQFFGPGTRLTVL.

This sequence joins TRBV7-6 and TRBJ1-3, with unresolved D. This CDR3 region has 14 residues. CDR1 and CDR2 from the germline V gene are SGHVS and FNYEAQ. Between the trimmed V and J ends, which lost 1 base and 4 bases, there was a span of 8 bases. CDR3 residues: CASSLGRQGNTIYF. CDR3 nucleotides: TGTGCCAGCAGCTTAGGAAGACAAGGAAACACCATATATTTT.

V usage is TRBV9 and J usage is TRBJ1-1; no reliable D call. The V gene's germline CDR1 is SGDLS and CDR2 YYNGEE. Trimming pared 0 bases from V and 1 base from J, leaving 10 bases between. The CDR3 sequence is 15 residues long. Here the CDR3 DNA reads TGTGCCAGCAGCGTAGACGGTATCAAGAACACTGAAGCTTTCTTT. Protein: CASSVDGIKNTEAFF.

This clone occurred once. The chain links TRBV19 to TRBJ2-5; 8 nucleotides align to TRBD1. V lost 3 bases to trimming and J lost 5 bases; unmatched junction nucleotides: 11. CDR1 and CDR2 from the germline V gene are LNHDA and SQIVND (reference sequence). This CDR3 spans 16 amino acids. CDR3 nucleotide sequence: TGTGCCAGTAGTATGGTCAGGGGGCGATCCTCCGAGACCCAGTACTTC. Amino acid sequence: CASSMVRGRSSETQYF.

This chain uses TRBV5-1 with TRBJ2-5, with 8 positions matching TRBD2. The CDR3 covers 15 residues. V shed 0 bases and J 5 bases; nucleotides not matched to a gene: 6. Germline V gene lookup returns CDR1 SGHRS and CDR2 YFSETQ. The CDR3 region has the DNA TGCGCCAGCAGCTTGGCCGGGAGGGTGGTGGAGACCCAGTACTTC. This gives the protein CASSLAGRVVETQYF. Full variable domain (remainder filled in from reference TRBV5-1 and TRBJ2-5): KAGVTQTPRYLIKTRGQQVTLSCSPISGHRSVSWYQQTPGQGLQFLFEYFSETQRNKGNFPGRFSGRQFSNSRSEMNVSTLELGDSALYLCASSLAGRVVETQYFGPGTRLLVL.

This chain uses TRBV4-3 with TRBJ1-5; D remains ambiguous. Trimming took off 0 bases at V and 6 bases at J, with 6 bases between the two ends. The CDR3 has 13 residues. The germline V gene has CDR1 LGHNA and CDR2 YSLEER. The CDR3 DNA sequence: TGCGCCAGCAGCCAAGAAGGGAGTCAGCCCCAGCATTTT. The encoded protein is CASSQEGSQPQHF.

The chain couples TRBV3-1 (or the pseudogene TRBV3-2) to TRBJ1-4; unclear D gene. The CDR3 sequence is 18 residues long. V gave up 4 bases and J gave up 0 bases, with 18 bases separating them. Germline-derived CDR1 and CDR2 are LGHDT and YNNKEL (reference sequence). In DNA, the CDR3 is TGTGCCAGCAGCCCGAACTTTAAAGAGCTCGCAACTAATGAAAAACTGTTTTTT. Translated: CASSPNFKELATNEKLFF.

The rearrangement joins TRBV7-8 to TRBJ2-7, with D perhaps matching TRBD1 (5 bases). The CDR3 totals 15 residues. Trimming cost V 1 base and J 2 bases, with 12 bases left between them. CDR1 and CDR2 (germline): SGHVS, FQNEAQ. The CDR3 region is CASSLVQGAAYEQYF. The DNA of the CDR3 is TGTGCCAGCAGCTTAGTTCAAGGGGCGGCCTACGAGCAGTACTTC.

This clone has a single count. V and J are TRBV4-2 and TRBJ2-7; 9 bases fit TRBD1. The CDR3 length is 15 residues. J lost 0 bases, V lost 4 bases, and 4 bases had no gene match. Germline assignment: CDR1 LGHNA and CDR2 YNFKEQ. CDR3: CASSLRDRASYEQYF. In DNA, the CDR3 is TGTGCCAGCAGCCTACGGGACAGGGCCTCCTACGAGCAGTACTTC.

This chain joins TRBV15 and TRBJ1-5; TRBD1 might be the D (6 bases). Germline-derived CDR1 and CDR2 are LNHNV and YYDKDF (reference sequence). The length of the CDR3 is 14 residues. Trimming shortened V by 0 bases and J by 7 bases, and 10 bases separated the two germline ends. The CDR3 bases are TGTGCCACCAGCAGAGATAGGGGGAACCAGCCCCAGCATTTT. This translates into CATSRDRGNQPQHF.

This chain joins TRBV7-6 and TRBJ1-4; 10 bases map to TRBD1. Trimming at V came to 3 bases and at J to 7 bases, leaving 8 bases not matched to a gene. Per germline, CDR1 SGHVS and CDR2 FNYEAQ. The CDR3 covers 16 residues. CDR3 protein: CASSLAPGTGVEKLFF. The CDR3 DNA is TGTGCCAGCAGCTTGGCCCCGGGGACAGGGGTTGAAAAACTGTTTTTT.

The chain links TRBV4-1 to TRBJ2-7, with D tentatively TRBD2 (5 bases). The CDR3 has 14 amino acids. Trimming removed 4 bases from V and 3 bases from J, with 13 bases in between. Germline CDR1 reads MGHRA; CDR2 reads YSYEKL. The CDR3 bases are TGCGCCAGCAGCCTCCCGGGGTTCAGCTACGAGCAGTACTTC. Translation: CASSLPGFSYEQYF.

This chain joins TRBV12-3 or TRBV12-4 and TRBJ2-7; D is ambiguous. The ends were cut back, 3 bases at V and 3 bases at J, with 9 bases in the middle. This CDR3 has 13 amino acids. DNA for the CDR3: TGTGCCAGCAGTTTGGCCCCGCTCTACGAGCAGTACTTC. This gives the protein CASSLAPLYEQYF.

The J gene is TRBJ1-1, the V gene TRBV14; D possibly corresponds to TRBD1 (6 bases). This CDR3 has 13 amino acids. In germline, CDR1 is SGHDN, CDR2 FVKESK. V lost 2 bases, J lost 8 bases, and 12 bases lay in between. The CDR3 region is CASSQWGPGEAFF. The CDR3 DNA sequence: TGTGCCAGCAGCCAATGGGGGCCGGGAGAAGCTTTCTTT. Full variable domain (rest looked up from reference TRBV14 and TRBJ1-1): EAGVTQFPSHSVIEKGQTVTLRCDPISGHDNLYWYRRVMGKEIKFLLHFVKESKQDESGMPNNRFLAERTGGTYSTLKVQPAELEDSGVYFCASSQWGPGEAFFGQGTRLTVV.

This sequence joins TRBV6-5 and TRBJ1-1, with D possibly TRBD1 on 5 matching bases. Deletions cut 4 bases from V and 1 base from J, with 7 bases between. The CDR3 sequence is 13 residues long. Per germline, CDR1 MNHEY and CDR2 SVGAGI. CDR3 loop: CASSLTENTEAFF. The CDR3 DNA is TGTGCCAGCAGTTTGACAGAGAACACTGAAGCTTTCTTT.

This clone was observed a single time. J is TRBJ1-1 and V is TRBV4-1; D remains unclear. CDR3 length: 14 residues. Trimming removed 0 bases at V and 3 bases at J, with 8 bases between. The germline gives CDR1 MGHRA, CDR2 YSYEKL. The CDR3 protein is CASSQDSGYTEAFF. The CDR3 nucleotides read TGCGCCAGCAGCCAAGATTCGGGGTACACTGAAGCTTTCTTT.

The chain has TRBV15 and TRBJ2-1; 9 positions match TRBD2. This CDR3 contains 15 residues. J was trimmed by 0 bases and V by 5 bases; bases with no gene match: 2. Per the germline V gene, CDR1 is LNHNV and CDR2 is YYDKDF (reference sequence). The DNA for the CDR3 is TGTGCCACCAGCGCGGGGGGGAGCTCCTACAATGAGCAGTTCTTC. Its protein is CATSAGGSSYNEQFF.

This chain links TRBV19 with TRBJ2-7; the D gene is possibly TRBD1 (6 bases). Trimming stripped 3 bases from V and 3 bases from J, with 15 bases between. This CDR3 region has 15 residues. Germline-derived CDR1 and CDR2 are LNHDA and SQIVND (reference sequence). The CDR3 loop reads CASSMRHGTSYEQYF. In DNA, the CDR3 is TGTGCCAGTAGTATGCGGCACGGGACAAGCTACGAGCAGTACTTC.

The chain couples TRBV7-6 to TRBJ2-3; D is undetermined. V lost 1 base and J 4 bases, leaving 6 bases between the germline ends. From germline, CDR1 is SGHVS and CDR2 FNYEAQ. The CDR3 is made up of 13 amino acids. The CDR3 loop is CASSLDVADTQYF. Here the CDR3 DNA reads TGTGCCAGCAGCTTAGATGTCGCAGATACGCAGTATTTT.

The chain uses TRBV30 and TRBJ1-5; 9 bases agree with TRBD1. The germline gives CDR1 GTSNPN, CDR2 SVGIG (reference sequence). This CDR3 comprises 14 residues. With 2 bases clipped from V and 5 bases from J, the junction kept 4 bases outside the gene matches. The DNA of the CDR3 is TGTGCCTGGAGTAGGGGACAGGGTCATCAGCCCCAGCATTTT. This gives the protein CAWSRGQGHQPQHF.

V gene TRBV7-2 combines with J gene TRBJ1-1, with D possibly matching TRBD1 (6 bases). This CDR3 has 13 residues. Trimming removed 4 bases at V and 5 bases at J, with 11 bases between. Germline CDR1 SGHTA, CDR2 FQGNSA. The CDR3 region has the DNA TGTGCCAGCAGCTATGCACAGGGTACTGAAGCTTTCTTT. It encodes CASSYAQGTEAFF.

This rearrangement joins TRBV4-3 to TRBJ2-7, with 9 bases fitting TRBD2. With V trimmed by 1 base and J by 0 bases, 1 base remained unmatched. Germline CDR1 and CDR2: LGHNA and YSLEER. The CDR3 sequence is 15 residues long. The CDR3 nucleotides read TGCGCCAGCAGCCAAGGGACTAGCGCCTCCTACGAGCAGTACTTC. Protein: CASSQGTSASYEQYF.